This TCR beta chain was captured by sequencing in a study of T and B cells in COVID-19 patients. Study in general: Critical illness requiring mechanical ventilation or extracorporeal membrane oxygenation affected three fifths of the roughly 20 active-infection patients. Overall study results and limits: Active COVID-19 showed highly clonal TRB repertoires; recovery showed diversity and richness above healthy donors.

About this clonotype itself: Its specificity is not known.

Blood genomic DNA input for TRB amplification was about 240-550 ng. V was shortened by 0 bases and J by 4 bases, with 13 bases between the two germline ends. The germline gives CDR1 SQVTM, CDR2 ANQGSEA. The CDR3 spans 15 residues. TRB rearrangements were amplified by multiplex PCR with BIOMED2 TRB-A/B primers. TCRdb re-analysed the multiplex PCR reads in MiXCR, keeping a single row per CDR3 protein. The sample yields 20,000 to 25,000 distinct CDR3 sequences, approximately 29% seen once. The chain combines TRBV29-1 with TRBJ2-1, with D perhaps TRBD2 (6 bases). Sequencing was done on a sample of blood. This clonotype was sampled from a human donor who had recovered from COVID-19. The CDR3 DNA sequence: TGCAGCGTTGAAGATGGGCAGGCGGGGTACAATGAGCAGTTCTTC. This gives the protein CSVEDGQAGYNEQFF.